This T cell receptor (beta chain) was retrieved from a study of cytomegalovirus exposure and HLA in healthy donors. Use of 60 Vbeta and 13 Jbeta primers characterized the PCR. The assay was immunoSEQ multiplex PCR, and TCRdb's table has in-frame clones only and misses some. The data contain roughly 120,000 clones, around 81% of them singletons. Turning to this clone: Its antigen is not known.

Germline V gene sequence: CDR1 MNHEY, CDR2 SMNVEV (reference sequence). V dropped 0 bases and J dropped 4; count of bases not matched to a gene: 2. The CDR3 has 14 residues. Overall study results and limits: TCR beta chains numbering some 160 were designated cytomegalovirus-associated. A prior analysis recorded that most TCR beta V segments were productive about 90% or about 30% of the time.

The receptor's source is a woman between 25 and 40 years old in good health and CMV-seronegative. The rearrangement links TRBV27 to TRBJ2-7; 8 bases map to TRBD1. The sequenced sample was PBMCs. CDR3 sequence: CASSLSRTGYEQYF. As DNA, the CDR3 is TGTGCCAGCAGTTTATCTCGGACAGGGTACGAGCAGTACTTC.